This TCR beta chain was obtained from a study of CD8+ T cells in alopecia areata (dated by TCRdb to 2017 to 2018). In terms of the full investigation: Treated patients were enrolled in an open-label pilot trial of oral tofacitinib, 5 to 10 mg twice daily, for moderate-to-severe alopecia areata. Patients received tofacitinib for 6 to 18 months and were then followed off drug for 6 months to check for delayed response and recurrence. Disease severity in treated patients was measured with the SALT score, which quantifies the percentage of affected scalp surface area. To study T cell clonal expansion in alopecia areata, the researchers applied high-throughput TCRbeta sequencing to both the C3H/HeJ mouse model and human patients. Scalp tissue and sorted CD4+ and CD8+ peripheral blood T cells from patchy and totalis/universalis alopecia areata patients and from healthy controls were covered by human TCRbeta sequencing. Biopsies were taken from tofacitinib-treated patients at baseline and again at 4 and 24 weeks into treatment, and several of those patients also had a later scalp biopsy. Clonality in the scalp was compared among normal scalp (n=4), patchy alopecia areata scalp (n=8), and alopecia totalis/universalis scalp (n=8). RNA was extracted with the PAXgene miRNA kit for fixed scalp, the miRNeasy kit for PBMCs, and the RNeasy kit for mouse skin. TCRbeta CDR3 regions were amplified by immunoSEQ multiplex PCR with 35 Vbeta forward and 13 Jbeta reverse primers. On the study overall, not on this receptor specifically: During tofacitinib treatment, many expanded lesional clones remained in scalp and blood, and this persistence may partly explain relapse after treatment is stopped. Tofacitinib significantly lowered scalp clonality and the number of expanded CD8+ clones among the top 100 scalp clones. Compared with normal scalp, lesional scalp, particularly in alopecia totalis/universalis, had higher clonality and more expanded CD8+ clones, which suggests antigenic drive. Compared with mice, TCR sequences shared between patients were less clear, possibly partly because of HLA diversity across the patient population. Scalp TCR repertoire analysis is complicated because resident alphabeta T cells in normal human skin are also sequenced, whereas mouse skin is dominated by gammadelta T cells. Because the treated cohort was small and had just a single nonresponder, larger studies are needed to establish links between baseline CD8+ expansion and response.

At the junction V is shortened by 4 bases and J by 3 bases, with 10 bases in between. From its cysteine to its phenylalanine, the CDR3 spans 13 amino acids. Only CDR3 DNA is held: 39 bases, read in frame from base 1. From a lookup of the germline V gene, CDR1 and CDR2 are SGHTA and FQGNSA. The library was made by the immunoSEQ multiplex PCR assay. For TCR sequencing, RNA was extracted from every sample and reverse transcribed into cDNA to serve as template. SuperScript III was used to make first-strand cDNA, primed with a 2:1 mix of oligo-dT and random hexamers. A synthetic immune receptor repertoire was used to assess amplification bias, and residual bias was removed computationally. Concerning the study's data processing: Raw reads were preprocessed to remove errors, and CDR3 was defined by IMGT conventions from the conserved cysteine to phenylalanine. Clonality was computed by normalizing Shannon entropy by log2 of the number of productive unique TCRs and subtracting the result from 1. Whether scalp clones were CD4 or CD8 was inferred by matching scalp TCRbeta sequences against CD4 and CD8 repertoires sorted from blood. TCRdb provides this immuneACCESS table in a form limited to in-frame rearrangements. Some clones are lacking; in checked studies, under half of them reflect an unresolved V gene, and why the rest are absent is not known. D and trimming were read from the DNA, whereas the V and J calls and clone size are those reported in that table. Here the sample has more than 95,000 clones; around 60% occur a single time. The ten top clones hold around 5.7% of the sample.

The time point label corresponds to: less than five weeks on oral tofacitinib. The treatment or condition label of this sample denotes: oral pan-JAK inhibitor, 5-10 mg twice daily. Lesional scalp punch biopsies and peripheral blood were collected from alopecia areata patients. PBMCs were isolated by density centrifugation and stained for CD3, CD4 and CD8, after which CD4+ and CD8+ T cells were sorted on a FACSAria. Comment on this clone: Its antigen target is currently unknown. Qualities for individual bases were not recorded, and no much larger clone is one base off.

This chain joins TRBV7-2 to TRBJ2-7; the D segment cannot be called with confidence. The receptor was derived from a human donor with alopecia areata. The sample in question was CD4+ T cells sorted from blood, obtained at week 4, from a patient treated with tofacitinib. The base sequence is TGTGCCAGCAGCTCCCGCGTCGGCTACGAGCAGTACTTC. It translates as CASSSRVGYEQYF.